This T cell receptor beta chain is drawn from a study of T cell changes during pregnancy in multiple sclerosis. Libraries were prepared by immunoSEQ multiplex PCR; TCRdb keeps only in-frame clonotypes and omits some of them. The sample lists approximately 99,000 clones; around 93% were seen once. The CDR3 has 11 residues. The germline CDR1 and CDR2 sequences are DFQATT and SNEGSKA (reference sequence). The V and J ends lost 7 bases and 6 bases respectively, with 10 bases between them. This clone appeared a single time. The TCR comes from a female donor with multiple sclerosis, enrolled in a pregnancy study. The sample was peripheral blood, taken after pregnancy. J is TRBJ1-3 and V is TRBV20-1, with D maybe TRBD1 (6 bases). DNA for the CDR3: TGCAGTGTCCCAGGGGAAAACACCATATATTTT. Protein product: CSVPGENTIYF.